One and the same sample provided the 17 T cell receptor beta chains below, sequenced in a study of blood T cell repertoires in COVID-19. Using immunoSEQ multiplex PCR, the repertoire was profiled, and TCRdb retains in-frame clones only, with some absent. Of about 240,000 clones listed, about 80% were seen once; the top ten hold roughly a tenth. Sequenced material: peripheral blood. These receptors were taken from a woman of 80 years or more with acute or convalescent COVID-19.

This sequence joins TRBV12-5 and TRBJ2-1; TRBD1 agrees at 7 bases. J lost 2 bases, V lost 1 base, and 11 bases had no gene match. The V gene's germline CDR1 is LGHNT and CDR2 FRNRAP. This CDR3 spans 18 amino acids. The CDR3 is CASGLGPKDRNAYNEQFF. CDR3 DNA: TGTGCTAGTGGTTTGGGCCCGAAGGACAGGAATGCCTACAATGAGCAGTTCTTC.

The CDR3 DNA is TGTGCCAGCAGCCATCTTAACGGGGATGGCTACACCTTC. Amino acid sequence: CASSHLNGDGYTF. The J gene is TRBJ1-2, the V gene TRBV3-1 (or the pseudogene TRBV3-2), with no clear D. From germline, CDR1 is LGHDT and CDR2 YNNKEL (reference sequence). This CDR3 contains 13 residues. V was cut by 3 bases and J by 6 bases, with 11 bases left in between.

The rearrangement links TRBV6-6 to TRBJ1-5, with 8 bases identical to TRBD1. The CDR3 totals 16 residues. V was clipped by 5 bases and J by 2 bases; unmatched bases: 8. Germline V CDR1 and CDR2: MNHNY, SVGAGI (reference sequence). The CDR3 DNA reads as TGTGCCAGCAGTCCATATGACAGGGGAGGCAATCAGCCCCAGCATTTT. This translates into CASSPYDRGGNQPQHF.

This chain links TRBV15 with TRBJ1-2; perhaps TRBD1 as D (5 bases). V lost 4 bases and J lost 2, with 8 bases in between. Germline CDR1 and CDR2: LNHNV and YYDKDF (reference sequence). The CDR3 covers 13 residues. DNA of the CDR3: TGTGCCACCAGCACGGCAGGGAACTATGGCTACACCTTC. This gives the protein CATSTAGNYGYTF.

The chain joins TRBV19 to TRBJ2-7; 8 bases line up with TRBD1. V was clipped by 5 bases and J by 0 bases; unmatched bases: 6. Germline V CDR1 and CDR2: LNHDA, SQIVND (reference sequence). This CDR3 has 15 amino acids. CDR3 sequence: CASSAYRGFSYEQYF. CDR3 nucleotides: TGTGCCAGTAGTGCCTACAGGGGGTTCTCCTACGAGCAGTACTTC. The full variable domain, in which reference TRBV19 and TRBJ2-7 provide the parts outside the CDR3, is DGGITQSPKYLFRKEGQNVTLSCEQNLNHDAMYWYRQDPGQGLRLIYYSQIVNDFQKGDIAEGYSVSREKKESFPLTVTSAQKNPTAFYLCASSAYRGFSYEQYFGPGTRLTVT.

CDR3 region: CASSQGQGAYEQYF. Written as DNA, the CDR3 is TGTGCCAGCAGCCAGGGACAGGGGGCATACGAGCAGTACTTC. V usage is TRBV11-2 and J usage is TRBJ2-7, with TRBD1 matching over 12 bases. The germline CDR1 and CDR2 sequences are SGHAT and FQNNGV. There are 14 residues in the CDR3. The V and J ends lost 5 bases and 4 bases, in that order; junction bases with no gene match: 3.

The J gene is TRBJ2-7, the V gene TRBV24-1, with D perhaps matching TRBD2 (5 bases). The CDR3 has 14 amino acids. V lost 4 bases, J lost 1 base, and 10 bases lay in between. The germline gives CDR1 KGHDR, CDR2 SFDVKD. The CDR3 spells CATSEGSISYEQYF. CDR3 nucleotide sequence: TGTGCCACCAGTGAGGGGAGTATTTCCTACGAGCAGTACTTC.

The chain joins TRBV28 to TRBJ1-6; TRBD1 is a possible D gene (6 bases). Deletions cut 7 bases from V and 2 bases from J, with 12 bases between. This CDR3 comprises 15 residues. The germline V gene encodes CDR1 MDHEN and CDR2 SYDVKM. Here the CDR3 reads CASNRDTTYNSPLHF. The CDR3 nucleotides read TGTGCCAGCAATAGGGACACTACCTATAATTCACCCCTCCACTTT.

The rearrangement joins TRBV30 to TRBJ2-7; possibly TRBD2 for D (5 bases). This CDR3 is 12 amino acids long. Germline V gene data show CDR1 as GTSNPN and CDR2 as SVGIG (reference sequence). Trimming removed 0 bases at V and 6 bases at J, with 9 bases between. The CDR3 sequence: CAWSVGVGEQYF. The CDR3 DNA is TGTGCCTGGAGTGTCGGGGTTGGCGAGCAGTACTTC. Filled out from reference TRBV30 and TRBJ2-7, the complete variable domain reads SQTIHQWPATLVQPVGSPLSLECTVEGTSNPNLYWYRQAAGRGLQLLFYSVGIGQISSEVPQNLSASRPQDRQFILSSKKLLLSDSGFYLCAWSVGVGEQYFGPGTRLTVT.

V gene TRBV2 combines with J gene TRBJ1-3; no reliable D call. From germline, CDR1 is SNHLY and CDR2 FYNNEI. The CDR3 is 14 amino acids. V shed 4 bases and J shed 0 bases, with 7 bases lying between them. The CDR3, as DNA: TGTGCCAGCAGTGGGTTCAGCTCTGGAAACACCATATATTTT. It translates to CASSGFSSGNTIYF.

This rearrangement joins TRBV20-1 to TRBJ1-2; 8 bases line up with TRBD1. The CDR3 is 17 residues long. Germline V CDR1 and CDR2: DFQATT, SNEGSKA (reference sequence). Losses at the gene ends were 3 bases for V and 0 bases for J; bases not matched to a gene: 12. CDR3 loop: CSASPTGQARANYGYTF. In DNA form, the CDR3 reads TGCAGTGCTAGTCCGACGGGACAGGCCAGAGCTAACTATGGCTACACCTTC.

The rearrangement uses TRBV19 and TRBJ2-4; 10 bases match TRBD2. The V gene end was trimmed by 3 bases and the J gene end by 0 bases; junction bases not matched to a gene: 5. Germline V gene sequence: CDR1 LNHDA, CDR2 SQIVND (reference sequence). CDR3 size: 17 residues. The CDR3: CASSIGLAELAKNIQYF. In DNA form, the CDR3 reads TGTGCCAGTAGTATCGGACTAGCGGAACTAGCCAAAAACATTCAGTACTTC. The full variable domain, in which reference TRBV19 and TRBJ2-4 provide the parts outside the CDR3, is DGGITQSPKYLFRKEGQNVTLSCEQNLNHDAMYWYRQDPGQGLRLIYYSQIVNDFQKGDIAEGYSVSREKKESFPLTVTSAQKNPTAFYLCASSIGLAELAKNIQYFGAGTRLSVL.

This clone was detected only a few times. The sample has other DNA sequences that encode this CDR3 too. This chain connects TRBV19 to TRBJ1-2; TRBD1 matches 8 bases. Unmatched junction bases numbered 1, after V lost 3 bases and J lost 7 bases. Germline CDR1 and CDR2: LNHDA and SQIVND (reference sequence). The CDR3 spans 12 residues. CDR3 nucleotides: TGTGCCAGTAGTATCCAGGGGGCTGGCTACACCTTC. It is translated as CASSIQGAGYTF.

The chain joins TRBV7-6 to TRBJ2-7; 14 bases fit TRBD2. Trimming at V came to 3 bases and at J to 3 bases, leaving 1 base not matched to a gene. The CDR3 covers 15 residues. Germline values: CDR1 SGHVS, CDR2 FNYEAQ. Here the CDR3 reads CASSLTSGGDYEQYF. CDR3 coding DNA: TGTGCCAGCAGCTTGACTAGCGGGGGGGACTACGAGCAGTACTTC.

The chain uses TRBV14 and TRBJ2-7, with 7 bases that match TRBD2. The CDR3 sequence is 14 residues long. Germline CDR1 and CDR2: SGHDN and FVKESK. With 2 bases clipped from V and 5 bases from J, the junction kept 6 bases outside the gene matches. In DNA form, the CDR3 reads TGTGCCAGCAGCCAATTGGGAGGGGTCGACGAGCAGTACTTC. Its translation: CASSQLGGVDEQYF.

J is TRBJ2-2 and V is TRBV7-3; D possibly corresponds to TRBD1 (5 bases). Germline V gives CDR1 SGHTA, CDR2 FQGTGA. This CDR3 is built from 14 residues. V was trimmed by 6 bases and J by 4 bases, leaving 12 bases between them. The chain's CDR3 is CASRAGYGTGELFF. The CDR3 DNA is TGTGCCAGCAGGGCAGGGTATGGCACCGGGGAGCTGTTTTTT.

The chain has TRBV4-2 and TRBJ1-2; D is possibly TRBD1 (6 bases). CDR1 LGHNA and CDR2 YNFKEQ come from the germline V gene. CDR3 length: 15 amino acids. V lost 1 base and J lost 8, with 17 bases in between. CDR3: CASSQGGGRADGYTF. The CDR3 DNA is TGTGCCAGCAGCCAAGGCGGGGGCAGGGCTGACGGCTACACCTTC.